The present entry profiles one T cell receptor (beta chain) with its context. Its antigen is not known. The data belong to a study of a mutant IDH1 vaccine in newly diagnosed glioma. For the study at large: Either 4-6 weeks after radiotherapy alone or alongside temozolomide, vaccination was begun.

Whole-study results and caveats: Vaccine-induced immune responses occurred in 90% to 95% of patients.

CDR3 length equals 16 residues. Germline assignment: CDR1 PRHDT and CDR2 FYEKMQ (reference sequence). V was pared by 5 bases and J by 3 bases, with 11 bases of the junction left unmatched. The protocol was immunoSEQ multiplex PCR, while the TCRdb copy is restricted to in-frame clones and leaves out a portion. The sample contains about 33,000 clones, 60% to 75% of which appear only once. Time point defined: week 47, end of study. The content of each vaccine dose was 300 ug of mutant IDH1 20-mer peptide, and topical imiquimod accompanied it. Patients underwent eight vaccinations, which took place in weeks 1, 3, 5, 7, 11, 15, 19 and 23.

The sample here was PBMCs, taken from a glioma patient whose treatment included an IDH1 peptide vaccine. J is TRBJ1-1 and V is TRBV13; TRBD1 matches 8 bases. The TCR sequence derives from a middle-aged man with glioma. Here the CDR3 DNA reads TGTGCCAGCAGCCCTGGACAGGGTACGGCTCACACTGAAGCTTTCTTT. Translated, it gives CASSPGQGTAHTEAFF.